A selection of T cell receptor beta chains follows, all from one sample in a study of OX40 agonist ivuxolimab in advanced cancers. Data came from immunoSEQ multiplex PCR; TCRdb stores just in-frame clones and leaves some out. This table has some 72,000 clones, roughly 92% appearing once. The sample consisted of CD4+ or CD8+ T cells sorted from blood, taken in a trial of the OX40 agonist ivuxolimab. These receptor sequences come from an adult with an advanced solid tumor such as melanoma, head and neck, liver or kidney cancer. Each CDR3 is given with its conserved first and last residue. The D gene is left open where the match is weak.

v_gene	j_gene	d_gene	CDR3aa
TRBV2	TRBJ2-3	-	CASTGDTDTQYF
TRBV5-1	TRBJ1-2	-	CASRDSENYGYTF
TRBV10-3	TRBJ1-1	TRBD1	CAISDLGQGRTEAFF
TRBV7-2	TRBJ1-2	TRBD1	CASSSGQGYGYTF
TRBV6-4	TRBJ2-1	-	CASSESPNSYNEQFF
TRBV12-1	TRBJ2-1	-	CASSFLQGRNNEQFF
TRBV5-1	TRBJ1-4	TRBD1	CASSRGQGGANEKLFF
TRBV5-1	TRBJ2-3	TRBD1	CATGTGPTDTQYF
TRBV6-5	TRBJ1-1	TRBD1	CASSWGGQGGTEAFF
TRBV30	TRBJ1-2	TRBD1	CAWNQPGQGAHGYTF
TRBV11-2	TRBJ2-2	-	CASSLKTVRGTNTGELFF
TRBV11-3	TRBJ2-3	-	CASSKHQGTQYF
TRBV7-2	TRBJ2-7	TRBD1	CASSPYTGGYEQYF
TRBV19	TRBJ1-2	TRBD1	CASTPTGGNYGYTF
TRBV5-6	TRBJ1-2	-	CASSLGGPGGYTF
TRBV7-7	TRBJ1-4	-	CASSVGGSNEKLFF
TRBV7-2	TRBJ2-7	-	CASSLDSAASSYEQYF
TRBV7-6	TRBJ2-5	-	CASSRDWRETQYF
TRBV5-1	TRBJ2-5	-	CASSLVGGAQETQYF
TRBV7-9	TRBJ2-7	-	CASSLAGQGTYEQYF
TRBV6-5	TRBJ2-7	TRBD2	CASRQTSGPSYEQYF
TRBV28	TRBJ1-2	-	CASSPLPSRGYTF
TRBV29-1	TRBJ2-1	TRBD1	CSSPDRVPRSSYNEQFF
TRBV5-8	TRBJ2-7	-	CASSSRSTEGAYEQYF
TRBV7-9	TRBJ2-1	TRBD1	CASSNLLGQASYNEQFF
TRBV6-1	TRBJ2-3	-	CASSAQPGGTDTQYF
TRBV7-6	TRBJ2-3	TRBD2	CASSLFGLAGADTQYF
TRBV11-2	TRBJ1-2	TRBD1	CASTTQGANYGYTF
TRBV7-7	TRBJ2-2	-	CASSPTAGTLTGELFF
TRBV6-8	TRBJ1-1	-	CASSPPRGGTEAFF
TRBV28	TRBJ2-5	-	CASSLRGETQYF
TRBV5-4	TRBJ1-4	-	CASSRDRPSPGEKLFF
TRBV27	TRBJ2-1	-	CASSFASGRRGEQFF
TRBV6-5	TRBJ1-2	-	CASRATANYGYTF
TRBV19	TRBJ2-7	-	CASSMSGPGEQYF
TRBV6-5	TRBJ2-7	-	CASSERHSYEQYF
TRBV5-1	TRBJ2-5	-	CASSGGLKETQYF
TRBV6-1	TRBJ2-7	-	CASSTEAGYEQYF
TRBV19	TRBJ1-2	TRBD1	CASSTTDRPPYGYTF
TRBV4-2	TRBJ1-1	TRBD1	CASRDRGQGGYTEAFF